Below, 26 T cell receptor beta chains from the same sample are listed, as sequenced in a study of blood T cell repertoires in COVID-19. Some clones are missing from TCRdb's copy, which holds only in-frame ones; the method was immunoSEQ multiplex PCR. The sample carries roughly 140,000 clones, approximately 88% recorded once. Sequencing used peripheral blood. Receptor source: a woman aged 50 to 65 with acute or convalescent COVID-19.

This chain joins TRBV3-1 (or the pseudogene TRBV3-2) and TRBJ2-7; D gene unclear. Germline loops: CDR1 LGHDT, CDR2 YNNKEL (reference sequence). The V end lost 0 bases, the J end lost 6 bases, and 12 bases lay between the germline ends. This CDR3 has 14 residues. CDR3 loop: CASSQDRLSGEQYF. CDR3 in DNA: TGTGCCAGCAGCCAAGATCGATTGTCCGGCGAGCAGTACTTC.

The CDR3 spells CASSLVEGARAYEQYF. CDR3 sequence (DNA): TGTGCCAGCAGTTTGGTCGAGGGGGCGCGCGCCTACGAGCAGTACTTC. This chain connects TRBV28 to TRBJ2-7; TRBD1 matches at 7 bases. J was trimmed by 2 bases and V by 3 bases; bases with no gene match: 10. This CDR3 has 16 residues. Germline V gene lookup returns CDR1 MDHEN and CDR2 SYDVKM.

The V and J genes are TRBV11-2 and TRBJ2-7; no definite D call. CDR3 size: 12 residues. Germline V gene lookup returns CDR1 SGHAT and CDR2 FQNNGV. V gave up 5 bases and J gave up 0 bases, with 5 bases separating them. The CDR3 nucleotides read TGTGCCAGCAGCCCAATCTCCTACGAGCAGTACTTC. Translation: CASSPISYEQYF.

The count of this clone is one. The gene calls are TRBV18 and TRBJ1-1; possible D gene TRBD1, 5 bases. Germline assignment: CDR1 KGHSH and CDR2 LQKENI. Deletions cut 3 bases from V and 1 base from J, with 12 bases between. The CDR3 is 15 residues long. Written as DNA, the CDR3 is TGTGCCAGCTCACCGCGGGGGGGTGAGAACACTGAAGCTTTCTTT. Translating gives CASSPRGGENTEAFF.

The J gene is TRBJ1-4, the V gene TRBV6-5, with D possibly TRBD1 on 6 matching bases. V was cut by 0 bases and J by 3 bases, with 11 bases left in between. The CDR3 consists of 16 residues. Germline CDR1 is MNHEY and CDR2 is SVGAGI. In DNA form, the CDR3 reads TGTGCCAGCAGTTACTCTGGACAGTCCCCTAATGAAAAACTGTTTTTT. The encoded protein is CASSYSGQSPNEKLFF.

This clone was recorded once. The chain uses TRBV30 and TRBJ1-2; no definite D call. Trimming shortened V by 1 base and J by 8 bases, and 8 bases separated the two germline ends. Per the germline V gene, CDR1 is GTSNPN and CDR2 is SVGIG (reference sequence). The CDR3 runs to 11 residues. CDR3 amino acids: CAWSAAGGYTF. The CDR3 region has the DNA TGTGCCTGGAGTGCCGCGGGGGGCTACACCTTC.

The chain is built from TRBV27 and TRBJ2-5; D is possibly TRBD2 (6 bases). V was cut by 5 bases and J by 5 bases, with 12 bases left in between. Per germline, CDR1 MNHEY and CDR2 SMNVEV (reference sequence). CDR3 length equals 13 residues. The CDR3, as DNA: TGTGCCAGCAGTCCGGGAGTTCGGGAGACCCAGTACTTC. Its protein is CASSPGVRETQYF.

The chain links TRBV18 to TRBJ1-2; 7 nucleotides line up with TRBD1. The V gene end was trimmed by 0 bases and the J gene end by 5 bases; junction bases not matched to a gene: 3. Germline V gene data show CDR1 as KGHSH and CDR2 as LQKENI. The CDR3 spans 14 residues. The CDR3 loop is CASSPPGQTYGYTF. DNA of the CDR3: TGTGCCAGCTCACCACCGGGACAGACATATGGCTACACCTTC.

The V gene is TRBV18, the J gene TRBJ2-3; TRBD2 matches 7 bases. CDR1 is KGHSH, CDR2 LQKENI, per germline. The V gene end was trimmed by 0 bases and the J gene end by 2 bases; junction bases not matched to a gene: 8. The CDR3 runs to 17 residues. The chain's CDR3 is CASSPPLSSGFTDTQYF. CDR3 sequence (DNA): TGTGCCAGCTCACCACCGTTATCTAGCGGATTCACAGATACGCAGTATTTT.

The rearrangement links TRBV9 to TRBJ1-2; 10 bases are a match to TRBD1. Germline CDR1 is SGDLS and CDR2 is YYNGEE. With 0 bases clipped from V and 7 bases from J, the junction kept 3 bases outside the gene matches. CDR3 length: 14 residues. The CDR3 is CASSVARTGGGYTF. DNA for the CDR3: TGTGCCAGCAGCGTAGCTCGGACAGGGGGTGGCTACACCTTC.

The chain is built from TRBV28 and TRBJ1-1; TRBD1 agrees at 11 bases. This CDR3 comprises 17 residues. With 5 bases clipped from V and 10 bases from J, the junction kept 18 bases outside the gene matches. Germline CDR1 MDHEN, CDR2 SYDVKM. The CDR3 DNA reads TGTGCCAGCAGTCCCTCGCAACCCGGGACAGGGGGGATGCCAGCTTTCTTT. Protein: CASSPSQPGTGGMPAFF. Variable domain in full (rest from reference TRBV28 and TRBJ1-1): DVKVTQSSRYLVKRTGEKVFLECVQDMDHENMFWYRQDPGLGLRLIYFSYDVKMKEKGDIPEGYSVSREKKERFSLILESASTNQTSMYLCASSPSQPGTGGMPAFFGQGTRLTVV.

This rearrangement joins TRBV5-1 to TRBJ2-1, with 14 bases aligning to TRBD2. V gave up 2 bases and J gave up 4 bases; unmatched junction bases: 5. Germline V lookup: CDR1 SGHRS, CDR2 YFSETQ. This CDR3 contains 17 residues. The CDR3 region is CASSLTGTSGGYNEQFF. CDR3 sequence (DNA): TGCGCCAGCAGCTTAACCGGGACTAGCGGGGGATACAATGAGCAGTTCTTC.

The count of this clone is one. The genes are TRBV12-3 or TRBV12-4 and TRBJ1-1; D is unresolved. The CDR3 is 13 amino acids. V was trimmed by 3 bases and J by 1 base, leaving 6 bases between them. CDR3 in DNA: TGTGCCAGCAGTTTTTACGGGAACACTGAAGCTTTCTTT. The encoded protein is CASSFYGNTEAFF.

The chain has TRBV5-4 and TRBJ1-1, with unresolved D. The CDR3 covers 15 residues. CDR1 is SGHNT and CDR2 is YYREEE in the germline V gene (reference sequence). With 0 bases removed from V and 3 bases from J, the gap between germline ends came to 12 bases. The CDR3 spells CASSLEPGTDTEAFF. The CDR3 bases are TGTGCCAGCAGCTTGGAACCGGGAACGGACACTGAAGCTTTCTTT.

The chain employs TRBV19 and TRBJ1-5, with D uncertain. The CDR3 loop spans 15 amino acids. Looked up from germline, CDR1 is LNHDA and CDR2 is SQIVND (reference sequence). Trimming left V 1 base short and J 0 bases short, with 7 bases between. CDR3 protein: CASSIGLVSNQPQHF. The CDR3 coding sequence is TGTGCCAGTAGTATAGGGCTGGTTAGCAATCAGCCCCAGCATTTT.

Remarks on this clone: Mismatch with germline at one junction end may stem from a read error. V and J are TRBV29-1 and TRBJ2-1; 9 bases match TRBD1. Germline values: CDR1 SQVTM, CDR2 ANQGSEA. The CDR3 has 15 amino acids. CDR3 sequence reads: CSVKDPGQGEYEQFF. For the CDR3, the DNA is TGCAGCGTTAAAGACCCGGGACAGGGTGAATATGAGCAGTTCTTC.

The sample holds one count of this clone. The chain uses TRBV7-9 and TRBJ2-2; 7 bases are shared with TRBD1. Germline V lookup: CDR1 SEHNR, CDR2 FQNEAQ (reference sequence). The CDR3 loop spans 16 amino acids. V trimming: 2 bases; J trimming: 5 bases; junction bases outside the gene matches: 8. The CDR3 loop is CASSLRDRVQTGELFF. The CDR3 bases are TGTGCCAGCAGCTTAAGAGACAGGGTTCAAACCGGGGAGCTGTTTTTT.

The J gene is TRBJ1-4, the V gene TRBV15; D remains ambiguous. With 0 bases removed from V and 7 bases from J, the gap between germline ends came to 12 bases. CDR1 and CDR2 (germline): LNHNV, YYDKDF (reference sequence). The CDR3 loop spans 15 amino acids. CDR3 coding DNA: TGTGCCACCAGCAGAGATCCGGGAGGTGGTGAAAAACTGTTTTTT. Translation: CATSRDPGGGEKLFF.

This rearrangement joins TRBV5-6 to TRBJ1-3, with D possibly TRBD1 on 5 matching bases. The CDR3 is 15 amino acids. Germline V CDR1 and CDR2: SGHDT, YYEEEE. V dropped 3 bases and J dropped 0 bases, with 10 bases sitting between them. The CDR3 DNA follows: TGTGCCAGCAGCTGGCGACAGCCCTCTGGAAACACCATATATTTT. Protein sequence: CASSWRQPSGNTIYF.

The rearrangement joins TRBV29-1 to TRBJ2-7, with TRBD2 as a possible D gene (6 bases). The CDR3 is 12 amino acids. V lost 3 bases to trimming and J lost 7 bases, with 13 bases between them. Looked up from germline, CDR1 is SQVTM and CDR2 is ANQGSEA. The CDR3 bases are TGCAGCGTTGAGGGTCGCGGGGTAGAGCAGTACTTC. This codes for CSVEGRGVEQYF.

V and J are TRBV18 and TRBJ2-1; D is uncertain. Germline values: CDR1 KGHSH, CDR2 LQKENI. The CDR3 covers 14 residues. V dropped 7 bases and J dropped 8 bases, with 18 bases sitting between them. The CDR3 DNA sequence: TGTGCCAGCTACTCGACCCGCGGTGCCGATGAGCAGTTCTTC. It translates to CASYSTRGADEQFF.

The chain couples TRBV7-3 to TRBJ2-3; tentatively, D is TRBD1 (7 bases). V dropped 5 bases and J dropped 12 bases, with 18 bases sitting between them. The CDR3 extends over 13 amino acids. Germline V gives CDR1 SGHTA, CDR2 FQGTGA. The CDR3 DNA follows: TGTGCCAGCAGCCCAGACCGACAGGGACTTCAGTATTTT. Its protein is CASSPDRQGLQYF.

The genes are TRBV2 and TRBJ1-4; a weak D match, TRBD1 (6 bases). Germline CDR1 and CDR2: SNHLY and FYNNEI. The CDR3 spans 14 residues. Trimming took off 6 bases at V and 7 bases at J, with 15 bases between the two ends. This chain's CDR3 is CASRVQGEGEKLFF. Written as DNA, the CDR3 is TGTGCCAGCAGGGTACAGGGTGAGGGTGAAAAACTGTTTTTT.

The chain has TRBV6-2 or TRBV6-3 and TRBJ2-7; 10 bases align to TRBD2. The V gene end was trimmed by 2 bases and the J gene end by 2 bases; junction bases not matched to a gene: 3. The CDR3 loop spans 15 amino acids. Germline CDR1 is MNHEY and CDR2 is SVGEGT. The CDR3 reads CASSYRTSGPYEQYF. As DNA, the CDR3 is TGTGCCAGCAGTTACCGGACTAGCGGACCCTACGAGCAGTACTTC.

J is TRBJ2-5 and V is TRBV23-1, with D maybe TRBD1 (5 bases). TRBV23-1 is labeled an ORF, and its function is uncertain. This CDR3 comprises 15 residues. Trimming removed 3 bases from V and 2 bases from J, with 13 bases in between. Here the CDR3 reads CASSHPPRVQETQYF. The CDR3 DNA sequence: TGCGCCAGCAGTCACCCCCCCAGGGTGCAAGAGACCCAGTACTTC.

The chain joins TRBV11-2 to TRBJ1-6, with a tentative D call TRBD1 (6 bases). Trimming shortened V by 5 bases and J by 0 bases, and 14 bases separated the two germline ends. CDR1 and CDR2 from the germline V gene are SGHAT and FQNNGV. The CDR3 runs to 17 residues. The CDR3 nucleotides read TGTGCCAGCAGCGCAACAGGGTTTGGCTCCTATAATTCACCCCTCCACTTT. Protein product: CASSATGFGSYNSPLHF.